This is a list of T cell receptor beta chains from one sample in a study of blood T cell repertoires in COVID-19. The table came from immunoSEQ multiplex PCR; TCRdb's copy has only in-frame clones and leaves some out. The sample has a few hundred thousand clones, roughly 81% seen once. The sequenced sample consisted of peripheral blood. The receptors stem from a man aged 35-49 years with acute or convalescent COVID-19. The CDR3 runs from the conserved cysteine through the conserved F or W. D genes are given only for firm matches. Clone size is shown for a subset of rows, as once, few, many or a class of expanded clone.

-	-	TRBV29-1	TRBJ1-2	CSVEDSVRNYGYTF	TGCAGCGTTGAAGATTCAGTTCGAAACTATGGCTACACCTTC
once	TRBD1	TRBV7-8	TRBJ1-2	CASSLAGTGGGYTF	TGTGCCAGCAGCTTGGCGGGGACAGGCGGCGGCTACACCTTC
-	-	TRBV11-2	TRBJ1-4	CASRDGGTANEKLFF	TGTGCCAGCAGGGATGGGGGGACGGCCAATGAAAAACTGTTTTTT
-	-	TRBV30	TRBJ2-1	CAWSYARSSYNEQFF	TGTGCCTGGAGTTATGCCCGGAGCTCCTACAATGAGCAGTTCTTC
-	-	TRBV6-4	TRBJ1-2	CASSLDGTGGYTF	TGTGCCAGCAGCCTGGACGGGACTGGAGGCTACACCTTC
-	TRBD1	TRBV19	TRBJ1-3	CASTGGGSGNTIYF	TGTGCCAGTACAGGGGGTGGCTCTGGAAACACCATATATTTT
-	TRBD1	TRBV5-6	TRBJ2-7	CASSYTGQAAYEQYF	TGTGCCAGCAGCTACACCGGACAGGCGGCTTACGAGCAGTACTTC
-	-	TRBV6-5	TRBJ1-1	CASLIEGTEAFF	TGTGCCAGCCTCATAGAGGGCACTGAAGCTTTCTTT
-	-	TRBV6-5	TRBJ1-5	CASNKRVPNQPQHF	TGTGCCAGCAATAAGAGAGTCCCAAATCAGCCCCAGCATTTT
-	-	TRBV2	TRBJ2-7	CASRREGVRYEQYF	TGTGCCAGCAGGAGGGAGGGGGTTCGCTACGAGCAGTACTTC
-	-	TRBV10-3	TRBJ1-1	CAIRPNTGQVKNTEAFF	TGTGCCATCAGACCTAATACAGGTCAGGTTAAGAACACTGAAGCTTTCTTT
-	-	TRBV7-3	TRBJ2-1	CASSATGEKQFF	TGTGCCAGCAGTGCGACCGGGGAGAAGCAGTTCTTC
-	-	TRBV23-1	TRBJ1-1	CASSQSPAMNTEAFF	TGCGCCAGCAGTCAATCGCCAGCGATGAACACTGAAGCTTTCTTT
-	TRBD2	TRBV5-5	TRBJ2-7	CASSLAGLAGTSYEQYF	TGTGCCAGCAGCTTGGCCGGTCTAGCGGGGACATCCTACGAGCAGTACTTC
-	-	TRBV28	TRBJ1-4	CASRTKRDEKLFF	TGTGCCAGCAGGACTAAGAGAGATGAAAAACTGTTTTTT
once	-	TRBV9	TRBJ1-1	CASSAGVQAYYSTEAFF	TGTGCCAGCAGCGCGGGAGTTCAGGCATACTACTCCACTGAAGCTTTCTTT
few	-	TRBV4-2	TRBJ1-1	CASSQAPQLNTEAFF	TGTGCCAGCAGCCAAGCCCCCCAGTTGAACACTGAAGCTTTCTTT
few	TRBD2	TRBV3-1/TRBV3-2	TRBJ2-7	CASSRGLAQEQYF	TGTGCCAGCAGCCGGGGACTAGCGCAAGAGCAGTACTTC
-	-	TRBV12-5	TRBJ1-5	CASGLGSAGTILPQHF	TGTGCTAGTGGTTTGGGTTCGGCAGGTACCATATTGCCCCAGCATTTT
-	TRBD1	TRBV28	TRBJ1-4	CASSRGQASPKLFF	TGTGCCAGCAGTCGAGGACAGGCGAGCCCAAAACTGTTTTTT
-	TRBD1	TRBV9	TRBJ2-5	CASSVGQGGETQYF	TGTGCCAGCAGCGTAGGACAGGGTGGCGAGACCCAGTACTTC
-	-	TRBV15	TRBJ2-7	CATSRDTVASWYGAYEQYF	TGTGCCACCAGCAGAGATACGGTGGCCTCTTGGTACGGGGCCTACGAGCAGTACTTC
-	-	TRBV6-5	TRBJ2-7	CASSPGGGASYEQYF	TGTGCCAGCAGTCCAGGTGGGGGGGCGTCCTACGAGCAGTACTTC
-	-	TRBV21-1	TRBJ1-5	CASSLRLQGVGQPQHF	TGTGCCAGCAGCCTTCGTCTACAGGGGGTGGGACAGCCCCAGCATTTT
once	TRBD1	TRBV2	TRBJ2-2	CASSGLQGDPNTGELFF	TGTGCCAGCAGTGGGCTACAGGGGGACCCAAACACCGGGGAGCTGTTTTTT
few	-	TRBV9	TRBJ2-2	CASSLASGELFF	TGTGCCAGCAGCCTTGCTAGCGGGGAGCTGTTTTTT
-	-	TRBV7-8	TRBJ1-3	CASSPPNWASSGNTIYF	TGTGCCAGCAGCCCCCCGAATTGGGCGAGCTCTGGAAACACCATATATTTT
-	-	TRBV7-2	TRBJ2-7	CASSLQGRDEQYF	TGTGCCAGCAGCTTACAGGGGCGGGACGAGCAGTACTTC
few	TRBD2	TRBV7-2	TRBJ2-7	CASSSPRGGLADEQYF	TGTGCCAGCAGCTCCCCGAGGGGGGGACTAGCTGACGAGCAGTACTTC
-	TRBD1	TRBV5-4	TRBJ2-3	CASSPRTGSTDTQYF	TGTGCCAGCAGCCCAAGGACAGGGAGCACAGATACGCAGTATTTT
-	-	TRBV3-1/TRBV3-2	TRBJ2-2	CASSQEGRNTGELFF	TGTGCCAGCAGCCAAGAGGGGCGGAACACCGGGGAGCTGTTTTTT
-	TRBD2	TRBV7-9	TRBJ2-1	CASSLAGRGVDEQFF	TGTGCCAGCAGCTTAGCGGGGCGGGGGGTGGATGAGCAGTTCTTC
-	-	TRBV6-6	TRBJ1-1	CASSTGPRGTEAFF	TGTGCCAGCAGTACGGGCCCTCGGGGCACTGAAGCTTTCTTT
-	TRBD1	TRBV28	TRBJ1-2	CASRPGTGNNYGYTF	TGTGCCAGCAGACCCGGGACAGGGAACAACTATGGCTACACCTTC
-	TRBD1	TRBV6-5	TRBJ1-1	CANKKTGVMNTEAFF	TGTGCCAACAAAAAGACAGGGGTGATGAACACTGAAGCTTTCTTT
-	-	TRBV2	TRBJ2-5	CASSEARETQYF	TGTGCCAGCAGTGAAGCGCGTGAGACCCAGTACTTC
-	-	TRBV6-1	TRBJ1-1	CASSEGRQRHTEAFF	TGTGCCAGCAGTGAAGGTCGGCAGCGACACACTGAAGCTTTCTTT
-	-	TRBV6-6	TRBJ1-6	CASIQGHYNSPLHF	TGTGCCAGCATTCAGGGACACTATAATTCACCCCTCCACTTT
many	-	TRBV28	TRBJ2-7	CASSLTRRGGSYEQYF	TGTGCCAGCAGTTTAACCAGGAGGGGCGGCTCCTACGAGCAGTACTTC
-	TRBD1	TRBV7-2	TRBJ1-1	CASSPYRGTEAFF	TGTGCCAGCAGCCCCTACAGGGGGACTGAAGCTTTCTTT
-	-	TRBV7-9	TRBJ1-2	CASSSQGYGYTF	TGTGCCAGCAGCTCTCAGGGCTATGGCTACACCTTC
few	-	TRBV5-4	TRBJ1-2	CASSLVTARMYGYTF	TGTGCCAGCAGCTTGGTGACAGCACGAATGTATGGCTACACCTTC
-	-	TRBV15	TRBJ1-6	CATSRDSTGSGSPLHF	TGTGCCACCAGCAGAGATTCCACAGGGAGTGGCTCACCCCTCCACTTT
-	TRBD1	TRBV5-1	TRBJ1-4	CASSPEITGGNEKLFF	TGCGCCAGCAGCCCGGAGATCACAGGGGGAAATGAAAAACTGTTTTTT
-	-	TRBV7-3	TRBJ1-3	CASSPGGGTTSGNTIYF	TGTGCCAGCAGCCCAGGAGGTGGCACAACCTCTGGAAACACCATATATTTT
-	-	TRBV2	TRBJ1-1	CASSPGWGNTEAFF	TGTGCCAGCAGTCCAGGGTGGGGGAACACTGAAGCTTTCTTT
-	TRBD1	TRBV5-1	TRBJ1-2	CASSWAPTGTNGGYTF	TGCGCCAGCAGCTGGGCCCCGACAGGGACCAACGGGGGCTACACCTTC
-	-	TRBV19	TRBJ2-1	CASAPQGTSYNEQFF	TGTGCCAGCGCCCCACAGGGGACTTCCTACAATGAGCAGTTCTTC